Here is one TCR beta chain with its context. The assay was immunoSEQ multiplex PCR, and TCRdb's table has in-frame clones only and misses some. This table has approximately 120,000 clones, roughly 84% appearing once. These data belong to a study of control samples from healthy donors and cancer patients. CDR3 length equals 15 residues. Germline CDR1 MNHEY, CDR2 SMNVEV (reference sequence). V lost 3 bases and J lost 7, with 18 bases in between. The origin of this receptor is a man between 18 and 29 years old in good health. The chain links TRBV27 to TRBJ1-1; the D gene is possibly TRBD1 (5 bases). Sequenced sample: blood. The CDR3 DNA follows: TGTGCCAGCAGTTTTTACAGGTTTGGGGGAGTTGAAGCTTTCTTT. It is translated as CASSFYRFGGVEAFF.